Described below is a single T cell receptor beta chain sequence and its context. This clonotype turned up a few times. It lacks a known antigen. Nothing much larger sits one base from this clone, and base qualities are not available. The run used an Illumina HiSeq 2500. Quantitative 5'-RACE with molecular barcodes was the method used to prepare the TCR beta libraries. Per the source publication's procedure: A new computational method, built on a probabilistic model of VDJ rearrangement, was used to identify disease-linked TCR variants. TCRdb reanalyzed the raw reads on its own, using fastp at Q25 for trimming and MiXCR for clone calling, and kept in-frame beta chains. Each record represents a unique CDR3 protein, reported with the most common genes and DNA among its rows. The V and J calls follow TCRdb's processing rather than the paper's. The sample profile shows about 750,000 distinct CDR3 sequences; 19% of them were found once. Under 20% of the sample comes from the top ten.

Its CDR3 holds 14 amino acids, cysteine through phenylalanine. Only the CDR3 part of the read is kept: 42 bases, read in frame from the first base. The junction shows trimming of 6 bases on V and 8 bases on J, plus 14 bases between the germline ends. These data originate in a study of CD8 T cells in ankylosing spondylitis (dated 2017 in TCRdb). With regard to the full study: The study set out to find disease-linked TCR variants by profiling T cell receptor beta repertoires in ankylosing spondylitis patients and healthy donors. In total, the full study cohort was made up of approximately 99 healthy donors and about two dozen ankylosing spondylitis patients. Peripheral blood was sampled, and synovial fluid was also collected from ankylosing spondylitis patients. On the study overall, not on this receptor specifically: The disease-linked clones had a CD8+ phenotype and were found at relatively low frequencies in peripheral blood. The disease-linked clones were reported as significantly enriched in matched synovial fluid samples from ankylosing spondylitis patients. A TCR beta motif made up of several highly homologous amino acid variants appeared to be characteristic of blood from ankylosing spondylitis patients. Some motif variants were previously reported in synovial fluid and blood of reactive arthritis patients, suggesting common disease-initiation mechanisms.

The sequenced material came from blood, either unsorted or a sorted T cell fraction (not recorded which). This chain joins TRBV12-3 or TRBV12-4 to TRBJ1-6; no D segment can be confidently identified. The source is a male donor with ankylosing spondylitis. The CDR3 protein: CASSLRGIYSPLHF. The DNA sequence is TGTGCCAGCAGCCTTCGTGGGATCTATTCACCCCTCCACTTT.